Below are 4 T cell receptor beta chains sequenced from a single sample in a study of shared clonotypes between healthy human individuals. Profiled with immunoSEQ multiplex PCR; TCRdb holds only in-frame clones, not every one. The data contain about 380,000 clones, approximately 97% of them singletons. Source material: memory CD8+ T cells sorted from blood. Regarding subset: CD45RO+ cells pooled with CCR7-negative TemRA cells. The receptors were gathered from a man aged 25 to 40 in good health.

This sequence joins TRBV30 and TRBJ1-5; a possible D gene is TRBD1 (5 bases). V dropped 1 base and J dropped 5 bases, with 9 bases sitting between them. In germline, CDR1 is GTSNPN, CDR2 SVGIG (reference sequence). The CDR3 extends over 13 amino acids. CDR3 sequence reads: CAWSAGGDQPQHF. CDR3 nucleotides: TGTGCCTGGAGTGCAGGAGGGGATCAGCCCCAGCATTTT.

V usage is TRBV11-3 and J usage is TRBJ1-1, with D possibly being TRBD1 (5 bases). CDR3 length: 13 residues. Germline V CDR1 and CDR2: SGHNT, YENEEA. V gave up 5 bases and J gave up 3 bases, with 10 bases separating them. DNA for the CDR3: TGTGCCAGCAGCCTAACAGGTTACACTGAAGCTTTCTTT. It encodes CASSLTGYTEAFF.

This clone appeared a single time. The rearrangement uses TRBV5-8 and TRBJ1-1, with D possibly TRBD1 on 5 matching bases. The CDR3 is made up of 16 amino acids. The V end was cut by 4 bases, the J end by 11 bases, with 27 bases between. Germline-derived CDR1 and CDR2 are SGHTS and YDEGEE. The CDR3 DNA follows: TGTGCCAGCAGCCCTAGGCAGGGCGGAACAGGTAGTGAGGCTTTCTTT. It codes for CASSPRQGGTGSEAFF.

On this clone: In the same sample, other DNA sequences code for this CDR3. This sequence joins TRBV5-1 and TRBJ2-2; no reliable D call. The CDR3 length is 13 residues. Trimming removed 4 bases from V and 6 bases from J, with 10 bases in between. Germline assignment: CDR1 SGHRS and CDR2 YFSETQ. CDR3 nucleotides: TGCGCCAGCAGCCTCATCGGCTCCGGGGAGCTGTTTTTT. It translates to CASSLIGSGELFF.